This T cell receptor delta chain originates from a study of γδ T cells in repeated Plasmodium falciparum infection (dated by TCRdb to the early 2020s). Study-level background: Malian children exposed to intense seasonal malaria transmission were enrolled in the natural-infection arm and compared with Australian children matched for age and gender. Using both natural infection in Mali and controlled human malaria infection, the study looked at the way repeated Plasmodium falciparum infection shapes the human gammadelta T cell repertoire. Malian gammadelta TCR repertoires were analysed cross-sectionally in periods with no transmission and longitudinally across episodes of acute febrile malaria. Four or five malaria-naive U.S. adults underwent four controlled human malaria infections by bites from P. falciparum NF54-infected Anopheles stephensi mosquitoes over about 590 days. Controlled-infection subjects were sampled at baseline, immediately before selected infections, and 21 days after each infection. Findings and caveats that apply to the study as a whole: The controlled-infection cohort was small, limiting analysis of inter-individual variability in gammadelta T cell responses. Vdelta2-negative gammadelta TCR repertoires from Malian children appeared more clonally expanded, less diverse and less shared than those of Australian children. Vgamma9/Vdelta2+ TCR repertoires kept a highly stable polyclonal repertoire across time and infection, and many TCRgamma sequences overlapped between individuals. In Vdelta2-negative, largely Vdelta1+, gammadelta TCR repertoires, repeated controlled infections appeared to drive waves of new clonotype selection. Generalizability was limited because the Malian cohort came from a small rural village made up predominantly of one ethnic group.

The germline V gene sets CDR1 to TSWWSYY and CDR2 to QGS. The CDR3 contains 20 residues, cysteine and phenylalanine counted. Left in the record is the CDR3 DNA by itself, 60 bases read in frame from the first base. This clone turned up a few times. No cognate antigen has been identified for it. A single base is all that separates this from a far larger clone, so a read error is likely. At the DNA level, this CDR3 is encoded by other sequences in the same sample as well. The library was made by multiplex PCR. Data came from an Illumina MiSeq. Each sorted gammadelta T cell sample was sequenced for both the TCR gamma (TRG) and TCR delta (TRD) chains. Per the authors' processing: Repertoire analyses included clonotype tree plots, accumulated frequency of the top 20 clonotypes, diversity index (DI) and D75 metrics. TCRdb reprocessed the public data with the CATT caller; entries with the same nucleotide sequence were combined afterwards. The V and J calls come from TCRdb's annotation, not from the publication. Recorded for this sample are 55,000 to 70,000 delta-chain clones; roughly 1.8% of them occurred a single time. The top ten clonotypes cover 15% of the sample.

For bulk TCR repertoire analysis, Vgamma9/Vdelta2+ and Vdelta2-negative gammadelta T cell populations were isolated by flow sorting from peripheral blood mononuclear cells. The sample comprised gamma-delta T cells from blood. The chain is encoded by TRDV1 joined to TRDJ1; the D region possibly corresponds to TRDD3 (5 bases align). The source is a pool of human donors (malaria-infected and uninfected, not separated). The nucleotide sequence reads as follows: TGTGCCCTTGGGGAACTATCGTCGTCTCAAATCTACGAGTACACCGATAAACTCATCTTT. The resulting protein is CALGELSSSQIYEYTDKLIF.